The clone carrying this T cell receptor beta chain was detected only a few times. Assay: immunoSEQ multiplex PCR; the TCRdb copy retains only in-frame clones and omits some. The sample holds approximately 83,000 clones, approximately 84% seen once. The CDR3 contains 14 residues. Trimming left V 2 bases short and J 0 bases short, with 7 bases between. CDR1 is MNHNY and CDR2 is SVGAGI in the germline V gene (reference sequence). The sample is drawn from a study of neoadjuvant anti-PD-1 for oral cavity cancer. This TCR derives from a person aged 40-85 years with oral cavity squamous cell carcinoma. This material consisted of PBMCs, taken before nivolumab (anti-PD-1) treatment. The gene calls are TRBV6-6 and TRBJ1-1; maybe TRBD1 (5 bases). The chain's CDR3 is CASSYQGMNTEAFF. CDR3 coding DNA: TGTGCCAGCAGTTACCAGGGAATGAACACTGAAGCTTTCTTT.